This TCR beta chain derives from a study of cytomegalovirus exposure and HLA in healthy donors. Researchers ran the PCR with 60 Vbeta and 13 Jbeta primers. Sequenced by immunoSEQ multiplex PCR; TCRdb stores in-frame clones only, minus some. In the table there are approximately 130,000 clones, 65% to 90% of which are singletons. Broader study findings: Solely CMV serostatus was available to characterize immune exposure. Later work found that TCR association rates differed between HLA loci; DRB1 had the most and HLA-C the fewest.

CDR1 is LNHDA, CDR2 SQIVND, per germline (reference sequence). The V and J ends lost 0 bases and 4 bases respectively, with 15 bases between them. The CDR3 has 17 residues. This clone was seen a few times. Its antigen is currently unknown. The specimen sequenced was PBMCs. The source is a young man in good health and CMV-seronegative. The rearrangement links TRBV19 to TRBJ2-2; weak D call: TRBD1 (6 bases). The CDR3 spells CASSIDRSGVRTGELFF. In DNA, the CDR3 is TGTGCCAGTAGTATAGATCGGTCAGGGGTTCGCACCGGGGAGCTGTTTTTT.